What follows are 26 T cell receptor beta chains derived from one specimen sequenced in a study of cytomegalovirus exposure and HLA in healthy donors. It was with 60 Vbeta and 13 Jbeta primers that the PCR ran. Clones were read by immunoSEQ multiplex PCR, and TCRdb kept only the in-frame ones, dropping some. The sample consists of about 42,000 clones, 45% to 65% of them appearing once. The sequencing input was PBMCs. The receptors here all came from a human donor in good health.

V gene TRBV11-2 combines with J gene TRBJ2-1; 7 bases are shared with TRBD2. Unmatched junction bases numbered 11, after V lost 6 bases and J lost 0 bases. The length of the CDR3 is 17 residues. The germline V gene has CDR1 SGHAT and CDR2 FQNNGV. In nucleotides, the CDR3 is TGTGCCAGCAGACCCCTCCAGCGGGGAGGCTCCTACAATGAGCAGTTCTTC. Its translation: CASRPLQRGGSYNEQFF.

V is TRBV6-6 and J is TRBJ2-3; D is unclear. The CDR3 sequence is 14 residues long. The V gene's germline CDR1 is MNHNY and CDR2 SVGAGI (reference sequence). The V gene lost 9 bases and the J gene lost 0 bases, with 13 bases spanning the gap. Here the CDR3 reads CASLQWPSTDTQYF. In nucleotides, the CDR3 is TGTGCCAGTTTACAGTGGCCTAGCACAGATACGCAGTATTTT.

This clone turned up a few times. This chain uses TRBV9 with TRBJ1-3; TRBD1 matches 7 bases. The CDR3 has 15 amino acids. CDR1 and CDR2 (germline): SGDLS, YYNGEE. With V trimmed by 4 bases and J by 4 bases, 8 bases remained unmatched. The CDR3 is CASSPTGTAGNTIYF. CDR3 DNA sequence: TGTGCCAGCAGCCCAACCGGGACAGCAGGAAACACCATATATTTT.

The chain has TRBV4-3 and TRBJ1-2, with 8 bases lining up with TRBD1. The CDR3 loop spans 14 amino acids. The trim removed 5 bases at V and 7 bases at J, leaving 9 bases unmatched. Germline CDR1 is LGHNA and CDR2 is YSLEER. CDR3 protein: CASSLAAGGGGYTF. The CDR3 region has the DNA TGCGCCAGCAGCTTGGCGGCAGGGGGCGGTGGCTACACCTTC.

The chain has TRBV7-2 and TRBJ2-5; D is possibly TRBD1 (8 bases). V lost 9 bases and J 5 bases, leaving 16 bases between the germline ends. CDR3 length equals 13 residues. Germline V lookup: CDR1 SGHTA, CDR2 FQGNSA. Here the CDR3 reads CASSGGQVETQYF. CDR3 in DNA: TGTGCCAGTTCGGGGGGACAGGTGGAGACCCAGTACTTC.

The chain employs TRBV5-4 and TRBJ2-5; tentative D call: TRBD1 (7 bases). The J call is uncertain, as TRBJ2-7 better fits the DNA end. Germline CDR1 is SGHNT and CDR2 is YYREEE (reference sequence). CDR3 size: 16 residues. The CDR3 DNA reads TGTGCCAGCAGCCCGGGGGTTGGAGGGGGCCTCTACGAGCAGTACTTC. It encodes CASSPGVGGGLYEQYF.

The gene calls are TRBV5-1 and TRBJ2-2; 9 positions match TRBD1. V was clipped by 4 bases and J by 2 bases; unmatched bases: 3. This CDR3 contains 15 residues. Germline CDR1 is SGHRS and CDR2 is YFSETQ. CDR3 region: CASSRDRVNTGELFF. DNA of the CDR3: TGCGCCAGCAGCAGGGACAGGGTAAACACCGGGGAGCTGTTTTTT.

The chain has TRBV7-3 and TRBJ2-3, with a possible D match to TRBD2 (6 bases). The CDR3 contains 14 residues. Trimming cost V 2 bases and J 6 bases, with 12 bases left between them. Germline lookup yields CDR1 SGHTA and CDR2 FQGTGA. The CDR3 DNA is TGTGCCAGCAGCTTAGGCGGGGTGGGGGATACGCAGTATTTT. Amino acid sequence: CASSLGGVGDTQYF.

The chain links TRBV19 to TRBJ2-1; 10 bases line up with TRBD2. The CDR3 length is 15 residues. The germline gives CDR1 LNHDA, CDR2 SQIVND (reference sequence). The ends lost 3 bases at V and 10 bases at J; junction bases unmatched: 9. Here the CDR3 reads CASSMKIAGGGEQFF. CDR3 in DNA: TGTGCCAGTAGTATGAAGATAGCGGGAGGTGGGGAGCAGTTCTTC.

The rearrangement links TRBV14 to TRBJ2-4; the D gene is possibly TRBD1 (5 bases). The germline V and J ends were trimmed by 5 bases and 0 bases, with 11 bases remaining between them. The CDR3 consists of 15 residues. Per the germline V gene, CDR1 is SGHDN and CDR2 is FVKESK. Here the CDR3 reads CASSDWGGAKNIQYF. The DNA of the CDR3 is TGTGCCAGCAGCGATTGGGGCGGAGCCAAAAACATTCAGTACTTC.

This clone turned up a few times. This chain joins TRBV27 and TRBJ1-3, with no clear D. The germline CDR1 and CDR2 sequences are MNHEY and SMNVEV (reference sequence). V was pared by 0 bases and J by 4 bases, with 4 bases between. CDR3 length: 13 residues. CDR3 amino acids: CASSLSGGNTIYF. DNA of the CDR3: TGTGCCAGCAGTTTATCGGGCGGAAACACCATATATTTT.

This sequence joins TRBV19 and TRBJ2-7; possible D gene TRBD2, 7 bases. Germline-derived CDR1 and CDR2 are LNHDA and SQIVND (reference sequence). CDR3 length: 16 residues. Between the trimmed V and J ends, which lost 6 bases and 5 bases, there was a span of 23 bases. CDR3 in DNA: TGTGCCAGTAGCCATCCCGGGGGGCGCGGGTTGGACGAGCAGTACTTC. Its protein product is CASSHPGGRGLDEQYF.

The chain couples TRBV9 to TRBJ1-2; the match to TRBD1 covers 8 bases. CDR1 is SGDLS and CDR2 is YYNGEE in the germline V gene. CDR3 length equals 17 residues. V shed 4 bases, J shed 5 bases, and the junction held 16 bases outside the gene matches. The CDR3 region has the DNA TGTGCCAGCAGCTCCCGGGCAGGGGGCATATCTCCATATGGCTACACCTTC. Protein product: CASSSRAGGISPYGYTF. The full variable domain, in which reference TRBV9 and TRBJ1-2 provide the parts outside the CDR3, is DSGVTQTPKHLITATGQRVTLRCSPRSGDLSVYWYQQSLDQGLQFLIQYYNGEERAKGNILERFSAQQFPDLHSELNLSSLELGDSALYFCASSSRAGGISPYGYTFGSGTRLTVV.

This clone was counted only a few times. The CDR3 loop is CASTGTTSRHEQFF. CDR3 DNA sequence: TGTGCCAGCACCGGGACAACGAGCAGGCATGAGCAGTTCTTC. This sequence joins TRBV19 and TRBJ2-1, with a weak D call TRBD1 (6 bases). V was pared by 9 bases and J by 8 bases, with 20 bases between. In germline, CDR1 is LNHDA, CDR2 SQIVND (reference sequence). The CDR3 is made up of 14 amino acids.

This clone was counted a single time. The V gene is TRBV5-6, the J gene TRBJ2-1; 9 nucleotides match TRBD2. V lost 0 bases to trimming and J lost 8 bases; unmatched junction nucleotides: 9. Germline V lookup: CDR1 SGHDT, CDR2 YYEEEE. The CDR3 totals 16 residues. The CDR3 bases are TGTGCCAGCAGCTTGGCACTAGCGGGTAATCTAGATGAGCAGTTCTTC. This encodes CASSLALAGNLDEQFF.

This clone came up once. The CDR3 reads CSGRGLDTEAFF. Here the CDR3 DNA reads TGCAGCGGCAGGGGCTTAGACACTGAAGCTTTCTTT. The V gene is TRBV29-1, the J gene TRBJ1-1, with D possibly being TRBD1 (6 bases). V lost 7 bases and J 3 bases, leaving 12 bases between the germline ends. From germline, CDR1 is SQVTM and CDR2 ANQGSEA. This CDR3 region has 12 residues.

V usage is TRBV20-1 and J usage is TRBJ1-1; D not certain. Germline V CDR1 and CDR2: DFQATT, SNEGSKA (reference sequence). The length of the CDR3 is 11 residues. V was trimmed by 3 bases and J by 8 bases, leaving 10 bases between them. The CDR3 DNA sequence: TGCAGTGCTAGCCTCGGCAGGGAAGCTTTCTTT. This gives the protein CSASLGREAFF.

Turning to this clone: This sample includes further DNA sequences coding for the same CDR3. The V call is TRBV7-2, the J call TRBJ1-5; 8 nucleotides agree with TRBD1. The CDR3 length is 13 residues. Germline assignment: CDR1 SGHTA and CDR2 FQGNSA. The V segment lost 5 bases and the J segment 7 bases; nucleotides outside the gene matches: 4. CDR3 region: CASSPDRVQPQHF. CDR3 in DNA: TGTGCCAGCAGCCCGGACAGGGTCCAGCCCCAGCATTTT.

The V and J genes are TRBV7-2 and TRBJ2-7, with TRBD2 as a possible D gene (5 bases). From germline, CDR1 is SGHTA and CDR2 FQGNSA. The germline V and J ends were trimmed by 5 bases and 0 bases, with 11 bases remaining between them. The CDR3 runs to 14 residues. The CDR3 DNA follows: TGTGCCAGCAGCCCTCGGACTGACTCCTACGAGCAGTACTTC. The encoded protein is CASSPRTDSYEQYF.

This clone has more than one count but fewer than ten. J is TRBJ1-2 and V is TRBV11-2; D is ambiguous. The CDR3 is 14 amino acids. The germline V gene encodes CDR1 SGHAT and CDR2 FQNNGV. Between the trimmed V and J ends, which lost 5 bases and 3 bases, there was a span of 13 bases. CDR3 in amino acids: CASSLLDTYYGYTF. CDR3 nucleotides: TGTGCCAGCAGCCTCCTTGACACTTACTATGGCTACACCTTC.

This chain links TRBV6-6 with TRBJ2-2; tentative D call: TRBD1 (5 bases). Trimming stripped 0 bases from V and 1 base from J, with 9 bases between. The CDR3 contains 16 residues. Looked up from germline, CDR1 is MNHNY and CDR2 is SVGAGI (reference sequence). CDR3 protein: CASSYSPGLNTGELFF. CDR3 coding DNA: TGTGCCAGCAGTTACTCCCCAGGGCTGAACACCGGGGAGCTGTTTTTT.

The DNA for the CDR3 is TGTGCCAGCAGGGGGGGGACAGGAGTAAATCAGCCCCAGCATTTT. Translating it yields CASRGGTGVNQPQHF. The chain links TRBV7-2 to TRBJ1-5; 8 nucleotides agree with TRBD1. The CDR3 runs to 15 residues. V was clipped by 6 bases and J by 4 bases; unmatched bases: 8. Germline lookup yields CDR1 SGHTA and CDR2 FQGNSA.

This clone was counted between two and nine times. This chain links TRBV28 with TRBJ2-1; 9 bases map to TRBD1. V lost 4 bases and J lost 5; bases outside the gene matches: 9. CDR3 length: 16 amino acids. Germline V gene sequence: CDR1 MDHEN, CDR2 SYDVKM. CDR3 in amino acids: CASSSGQGYLHNEQFF. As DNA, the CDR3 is TGTGCCAGCAGTTCGGGACAGGGTTATCTCCACAATGAGCAGTTCTTC.

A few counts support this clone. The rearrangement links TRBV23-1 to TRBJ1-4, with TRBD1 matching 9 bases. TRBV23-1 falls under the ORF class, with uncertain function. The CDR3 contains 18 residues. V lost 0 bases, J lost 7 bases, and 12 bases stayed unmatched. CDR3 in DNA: TGCGCCAGCAGTCAATCGCTGGACAGGGGCTGGCGTAGTGAAAAACTGTTTTTT. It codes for CASSQSLDRGWRSEKLFF.

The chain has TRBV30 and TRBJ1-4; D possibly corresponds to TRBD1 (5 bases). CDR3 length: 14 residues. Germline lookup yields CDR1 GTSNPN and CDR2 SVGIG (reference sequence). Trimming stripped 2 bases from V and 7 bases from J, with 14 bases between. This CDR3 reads CAWSSRAVGEKLFF. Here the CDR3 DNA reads TGTGCCTGGAGTAGCAGGGCCGTTGGTGAAAAACTGTTTTTT.

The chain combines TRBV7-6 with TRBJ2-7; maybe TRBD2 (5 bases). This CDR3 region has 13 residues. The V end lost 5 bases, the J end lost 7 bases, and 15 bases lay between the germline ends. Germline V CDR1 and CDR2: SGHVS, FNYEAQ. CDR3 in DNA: TGTGCCAGCAGCCGAGGGCTCACTCTGGAGCAGTACTTC. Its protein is CASSRGLTLEQYF.